The 29 T cell receptor beta chains below all came from one sample that was sequenced in a study of Ad26.COV2.S vaccination and SARS-CoV-2 variants. Treatment denoted: some 20 received Ad26.COV2.S at low or high dose, single or two shots; 5 received placebo; per-sample allocation not given. Material that was analyzed had been drawn on day 63 after the first vaccine or placebo injection. Only in-frame clones appear in the TCRdb table, and some are missing; sequencing was by immunoSEQ multiplex PCR. The table has around 340,000 clones, less than 90% seen once. The sample consisted of peripheral blood, taken in a trial of Ad26.COV2.S vaccine versus placebo. Source of these receptors: a person between 18 and 65 years old who received the Ad26.COV2.S COVID-19 vaccine or a placebo.

DNA of the CDR3: TGTGCCAGCACCCCATGGGGAGGGGACACTGAAGCTTTCTTT. It is translated as CASTPWGGDTEAFF. The chain carries TRBV27 and TRBJ1-1; TRBD1 is a possible D gene (5 bases). The CDR3 sequence is 14 residues long. Germline V gene sequence: CDR1 MNHEY, CDR2 SMNVEV (reference sequence). With 7 bases removed from V and 3 bases from J, the gap between germline ends came to 15 bases.

The chain joins TRBV6-5 to TRBJ1-2; no clear D. Trimming removed 0 bases at V and 4 bases at J, with 9 bases between. The CDR3 sequence is 14 residues long. CDR1 MNHEY and CDR2 SVGAGI come from the germline V gene. This CDR3 is CASSYSKPTYGYTF. As DNA, the CDR3 is TGTGCCAGCAGTTACTCCAAGCCGACCTATGGCTACACCTTC.

This clone was counted only a few times. The chain employs TRBV21-1 and TRBJ2-4; the table calls TRBD2, which could not be checked here. TRBV21-1 is noted as a pseudogene. The CDR3 loop spans 13 amino acids. The CDR3 here is CASTEEGGSIQYF. The CDR3, as DNA: TGTGCCAGCACCGAGGAGGGAGGAAGCATTCAGTACTTC.

The count of this clone is one. The chain links TRBV9 to TRBJ2-3; 12 positions agree with TRBD2. This CDR3 is 17 amino acids long. The germline V gene has CDR1 SGDLS and CDR2 YYNGEE. V lost 0 bases, J lost 3 bases, and 5 bases stayed unmatched. CDR3 residues: CASSVDPSGGVTDTQYF. The CDR3 region has the DNA TGTGCCAGCAGCGTAGACCCTAGCGGGGGGGTTACAGATACGCAGTATTTT.

The chain couples TRBV6-4 to TRBJ2-2; 7 bases line up with TRBD2. Losses at the gene ends were 4 bases for V and 0 bases for J; bases not matched to a gene: 5. The CDR3 spans 16 residues. Germline values: CDR1 MRHNA, CDR2 SNTAGT. CDR3 amino acids: CASSAGRTTNTGELFF. The CDR3 DNA reads TGTGCCAGCAGTGCCGGGAGGACAACGAACACCGGGGAGCTGTTTTTT.

This chain connects TRBV6-5 to TRBJ2-1; the match to TRBD1 covers 9 bases. There are 13 residues in the CDR3. V was pared by 8 bases and J by 4 bases, with 3 bases of the junction left unmatched. Germline V CDR1 and CDR2: MNHEY, SVGAGI. The CDR3 DNA follows: TGTGCCAGCCAGACAGGGGGGTACAATGAGCAGTTCTTC. It encodes CASQTGGYNEQFF.

V gene TRBV5-1 combines with J gene TRBJ1-2, with 10 bases identical to TRBD1. CDR1 and CDR2 from the germline V gene are SGHRS and YFSETQ. This CDR3 spans 16 amino acids. With V trimmed by 0 bases and J by 9 bases, 11 bases remained unmatched. In nucleotides, the CDR3 is TGCGCCAGCAGCTTGGACGGGACAGGGGCGGGGGCACGCTACACCTTC. Its protein product is CASSLDGTGAGARYTF.

This clone was observed once. This chain joins TRBV12-3 or TRBV12-4 and TRBJ2-1, with 7 positions matching TRBD1. V lost 3 bases, J lost 10 bases, and 3 bases stayed unmatched. CDR3 length equals 12 residues. The CDR3 sequence is CASSFTGDEQFF. CDR3 nucleotide sequence: TGTGCCAGCAGTTTCACAGGGGACGAGCAGTTCTTC.

Comment on this clone: Sequence at one end of the junction differs from germline and may be a read error. The chain couples TRBV3-1 (or the pseudogene TRBV3-2) to TRBJ2-7; no reliable D call. This CDR3 comprises 11 residues. CDR1 LGHDT and CDR2 YNNKEL come from the germline V gene (reference sequence). Here the CDR3 DNA reads TGTGCCAGCAGCCAAGAGGGTCCGCTTGTCTTC. Amino acids: CASSQEGPLVF.

This clone was counted only a few times. The chain recombines TRBV4-3 with TRBJ2-7, with TRBD2 matching over 10 bases. The CDR3 sequence is 18 residues long. CDR1 is LGHNA, CDR2 YSLEER, per germline. The junction had 12 bases not matched to a gene; V was cut back by 0 bases and J by 4 bases. In DNA, the CDR3 is TGCGCCAGCAGCCAAGATGCTCTTCGGAGCGGGGGGGCGTACGAGCAGTACTTC. This sequence encodes CASSQDALRSGGAYEQYF.

The chain uses TRBV4-3 and TRBJ2-1; 13 positions match TRBD2. With 4 bases clipped from V and 4 bases from J, the junction kept 4 bases outside the gene matches. The CDR3 length is 16 residues. From germline, CDR1 is LGHNA and CDR2 YSLEER. The CDR3 here is CASSRGGLAGYNEQFF. The CDR3 DNA sequence: TGCGCCAGCAGCCGTGGGGGACTAGCGGGGTACAATGAGCAGTTCTTC.

This clone was counted between two and nine times. The rearrangement links TRBV7-2 to TRBJ1-2, with D possibly matching TRBD1 (6 bases). Germline CDR1 is SGHTA and CDR2 is FQGNSA. The CDR3 is 16 residues long. Trimming took 5 bases from V and 4 from J, leaving 20 bases between them. CDR3 protein: CASSGYRQGLAYGYTF. CDR3 sequence (DNA): TGTGCCAGCAGCGGGTATCGGCAGGGGCTGGCCTATGGCTACACCTTC.

J is TRBJ1-3 and V is TRBV10-3, with D unclear. This CDR3 contains 15 residues. The germline CDR1 and CDR2 sequences are ENHRY and SYGVKD. V was clipped by 0 bases and J by 2 bases, with 8 bases between them. The CDR3 reads CAISESTTTGNTIYF. CDR3 coding DNA: TGTGCCATCAGTGAGTCGACGACTACTGGAAACACCATATATTTT.

The CDR3 bases are TGTGCCACCAGTGATTGGAGAACCAACACCGGGGAGCTGTTTTTT. As protein: CATSDWRTNTGELFF. The gene calls are TRBV24-1 and TRBJ2-2; D is unresolved. V lost 2 bases and J 2 bases, leaving 8 bases between the germline ends. CDR3 length: 15 residues. Germline loops: CDR1 KGHDR, CDR2 SFDVKD.

This clone was detected once. The rearrangement uses TRBV4-2 and TRBJ2-1, with 11 positions matching TRBD2. The CDR3 runs to 16 residues. V lost 1 base to trimming and J lost 9 bases; unmatched junction nucleotides: 8. CDR1 LGHNA and CDR2 YNFKEQ come from the germline V gene. CDR3 nucleotide sequence: TGTGCCAGCAGCCAAGTCGGCCTAGCGGGAGGCGGTGAGCAGTTCTTC. The encoded protein is CASSQVGLAGGGEQFF.

The genes are TRBV5-4 and TRBJ2-2, with 8 bases matching TRBD2. The V and J ends lost 1 base and 6 bases, in that order; junction bases with no gene match: 2. This CDR3 contains 14 residues. Germline V gene sequence: CDR1 SGHNT, CDR2 YYREEE (reference sequence). The CDR3 loop reads CASSLREGPGELFF. For the CDR3, the DNA is TGTGCCAGCAGCTTGCGGGAGGGCCCCGGGGAGCTGTTTTTT.

V gene TRBV19 combines with J gene TRBJ1-4; D call uncertain. CDR3 length: 13 residues. V shed 9 bases and J shed 5 bases, with 13 bases lying between them. Germline CDR1 reads LNHDA; CDR2 reads SQIVND (reference sequence). The CDR3 loop is CASALGFNEKLFF. The CDR3 nucleotides read TGTGCCAGCGCATTGGGGTTCAATGAAAAACTGTTTTTT.

The rearrangement uses TRBV18 and TRBJ2-2, with 8 bases fitting TRBD1. The ends lost 6 bases at V and 1 base at J; junction bases unmatched: 4. In germline, CDR1 is KGHSH, CDR2 LQKENI. This CDR3 comprises 15 residues. In DNA, the CDR3 is TGTGCCAGCTCCCTCGGACAGGGGAACACCGGGGAGCTGTTTTTT. It translates to CASSLGQGNTGELFF.

The V call is TRBV7-9, the J call TRBJ1-2, with D perhaps matching TRBD1 (5 bases). The V gene's germline CDR1 is SEHNR and CDR2 FQNEAQ (reference sequence). CDR3 length equals 12 residues. Trimming removed 5 bases at V and 5 bases at J, with 9 bases between. The CDR3 region has the DNA TGTGCCAGCAGCACCTCAGGGTATGGCTACACCTTC. Protein sequence: CASSTSGYGYTF.

This rearrangement joins TRBV4-3 to TRBJ2-1, with a possible D match to TRBD1 (5 bases). This CDR3 contains 14 residues. Germline V lookup: CDR1 LGHNA, CDR2 YSLEER. V lost 0 bases, J lost 6 bases, and 9 bases lay in between. This CDR3 is CASSQEGASNEQFF. DNA for the CDR3: TGCGCCAGCAGCCAAGAAGGGGCTAGCAATGAGCAGTTCTTC.

The chain joins TRBV5-1 to TRBJ2-5, with TRBD2 matching over 7 bases. J was trimmed by 2 bases and V by 0 bases; bases with no gene match: 7. The germline CDR1 and CDR2 sequences are SGHRS and YFSETQ. The CDR3 is made up of 16 amino acids. The CDR3 DNA follows: TGCGCCAGCAGCTTGGCCCCGGCGGGAGAGCAAGAGACCCAGTACTTC. The encoded protein is CASSLAPAGEQETQYF.

This chain uses TRBV19 with TRBJ2-5; no clear D gene. Germline CDR1 is LNHDA and CDR2 is SQIVND (reference sequence). The CDR3 has 13 amino acids. V shed 4 bases and J shed 4 bases, with 10 bases lying between them. CDR3 amino acids: CASSRELTETQYF. The CDR3 DNA sequence: TGTGCCAGTAGTAGGGAACTAACAGAGACCCAGTACTTC.

This clone was picked up a small number of times. V gene TRBV27 combines with J gene TRBJ1-4; 7 bases are a match to TRBD1. Looked up from germline, CDR1 is MNHEY and CDR2 is SMNVEV (reference sequence). This CDR3 region has 14 residues. With V trimmed by 8 bases and J by 8 bases, 11 bases remained unmatched. In DNA form, the CDR3 reads TGTGCCAGCCGAAAACAGGGGCTGAACGAAAAACTGTTTTTT. Translation: CASRKQGLNEKLFF.

CDR3 loop: CASTPGLSYGYTF. In DNA form, the CDR3 reads TGTGCCAGTACCCCGGGATTGTCCTATGGCTACACCTTC. The rearrangement joins TRBV19 to TRBJ1-2; D is uncertain. Germline lookup yields CDR1 LNHDA and CDR2 SQIVND (reference sequence). CDR3 length: 13 residues. The V end lost 7 bases, the J end lost 4 bases, and 13 bases lay between the germline ends.

The J gene is TRBJ2-7, the V gene TRBV7-2; D perhaps matches TRBD2 (5 bases). The germline gives CDR1 SGHTA, CDR2 FQGNSA. This CDR3 has 14 residues. Trimming removed 6 bases from V and 2 bases from J, with 14 bases in between. CDR3 DNA: TGTGCCAGCAGTTCGCCGACGGGGACCTACGAGCAGTACTTC. It is translated as CASSSPTGTYEQYF.

The rearrangement links TRBV5-6 to TRBJ1-6; unclear D gene. Germline V gene lookup returns CDR1 SGHDT and CDR2 YYEEEE. This CDR3 region has 16 residues. Trimming left V 0 bases short and J 3 bases short, with 10 bases between. This CDR3 reads CASSLGGPVYNSPLHF. The CDR3 DNA reads as TGTGCCAGCAGCTTGGGAGGACCAGTCTATAATTCACCCCTCCACTTT.

The chain links TRBV9 to TRBJ2-3; no reliable D call. This CDR3 is 13 amino acids long. Per germline, CDR1 SGDLS and CDR2 YYNGEE. The V gene lost 3 bases and the J gene lost 6 bases, with 11 bases spanning the gap. The CDR3 nucleotides read TGTGCCAGCAGCGCCCGATTGGTGGATACGCAGTATTTT. Translated, it gives CASSARLVDTQYF.

This sequence joins TRBV29-1 and TRBJ2-7; 9 bases line up with TRBD1. This CDR3 has 15 amino acids. Per germline, CDR1 SQVTM and CDR2 ANQGSEA. V was clipped by 4 bases and J by 0 bases; unmatched bases: 7. For the CDR3, the DNA is TGCAGCGTTGGTGGGACAGGGCTATCCTCCTACGAGCAGTACTTC. It yields the protein CSVGGTGLSSYEQYF.

This clone was seen only once. The chain is built from TRBV3-1 (or the pseudogene TRBV3-2) and TRBJ1-5; no clear D. The CDR3 is made up of 15 amino acids. Germline assignment: CDR1 LGHDT and CDR2 YNNKEL (reference sequence). With 2 bases removed from V and 1 base from J, the gap between germline ends came to 9 bases. The CDR3 bases are TGTGCCAGCAGCCAATCCACCGTCAGCAATCAGCCCCAGCATTTT. Protein product: CASSQSTVSNQPQHF.